The 15 T cell receptor beta chains below come from one sample, sequenced in a study of shared clonotypes between healthy human individuals. Libraries were prepared by immunoSEQ multiplex PCR; TCRdb keeps only in-frame clonotypes and omits some of them. The sample shows about 490,000 clones, roughly 78% of them seen only once. Sequencing was performed on PBMCs. The receptors here all came from a woman aged 40-49 years in good health. Some clones in this sample may be carry-over from other donors' samples.

The chain links TRBV7-9 to TRBJ2-7; D is undetermined. Germline CDR1 reads SEHNR; CDR2 reads FQNEAQ (reference sequence). V was trimmed by 2 bases and J by 4 bases, leaving 12 bases between them. The CDR3 consists of 14 residues. CDR3 loop: CASSLSDKEYEQYF. DNA for the CDR3: TGTGCCAGCAGCTTAAGCGACAAGGAGTACGAGCAGTACTTC. Complete variable domain (other parts from reference TRBV7-9 and TRBJ2-7): DTGVSQNPRHKITKRGQNVTFRCDPISEHNRLYWYRQTLGQGPEFLTYFQNEAQLEKSRLLSDRFSAERPKGSFSTLEIQRTEQGDSAMYLCASSLSDKEYEQYFGPGTRLTVT.

This chain connects TRBV10-1 to TRBJ2-5; D may be TRBD1 or TRBD2 (5 bases each). V lost 10 bases, J lost 5 bases, and 8 bases lay in between. This CDR3 has 10 residues. Germline assignment: CDR1 WNHNN and CDR2 SYGVQD (reference sequence). The CDR3 DNA sequence: TGCGCCATCGGGACCGAGACCCAGTACTTC. As protein: CAIGTETQYF.

This clone came up a few times. CDR3: CASSPRPLAAGGTQYF. For the CDR3, the DNA is TGCGCCAGCAGCCCTCGGCCACTAGCGGCGGGCGGTACGCAGTATTTT. The chain uses TRBV10-1 and TRBJ2-3, with TRBD2 identical over 8 bases. The CDR3 extends over 16 amino acids. CDR1 is WNHNN and CDR2 is SYGVQD in the germline V gene (reference sequence). Trimming removed 6 bases from V and 8 bases from J; junction bases left unmatched: 16.

The gene calls are TRBV7-6 and TRBJ2-1; TRBD2 agrees at 7 bases. After removal of 0 bases from V and 0 bases from J, the junction contained 5 bases not matched to a gene. There are 17 residues in the CDR3. Germline V lookup: CDR1 SGHVS, CDR2 FNYEAQ. The DNA of the CDR3 is TGTGCCAGCAGCTTAGCGCTTGGCGGGAGCTCCTACAATGAGCAGTTCTTC. It yields the protein CASSLALGGSSYNEQFF.

This clone occurred once. V usage is TRBV9 and J usage is TRBJ2-7, with 8 bases fitting TRBD2. This CDR3 spans 14 amino acids. After removal of 3 bases from V and 6 bases from J, the junction contained 8 bases not matched to a gene. The germline V gene has CDR1 SGDLS and CDR2 YYNGEE. The CDR3 sequence is CASSAPGGGSEQYF. In DNA form, the CDR3 reads TGTGCCAGCAGCGCCCCCGGGGGGGGTAGCGAGCAGTACTTC.

This clone was observed a single time. V and J are TRBV5-6 and TRBJ1-4; 9 bases align to TRBD1. Germline lookup yields CDR1 SGHDT and CDR2 YYEEEE. This CDR3 contains 18 residues. Trimming at V came to 1 base and at J to 3 bases, leaving 10 bases not matched to a gene. The CDR3: CASSLTSGQGTANEKLFF. CDR3 DNA sequence: TGTGCCAGCAGCTTGACCTCGGGACAGGGCACGGCTAATGAAAAACTGTTTTTT.

The chain links TRBV6-1 to TRBJ1-3; the D is unclear. Germline CDR1 reads MNHNS; CDR2 reads SASEGT. This CDR3 has 14 residues. V lost 2 bases and J 1 base, leaving 6 bases between the germline ends. Written as DNA, the CDR3 is TGTGCCAGCAGTGAAAGTTCGTCTGGAAACACCATATATTTT. Translated: CASSESSSGNTIYF.

CDR3 residues: CASSTPLAGGPDEQYF. DNA for the CDR3: TGTGCCAGCAGCACCCCGTTAGCGGGAGGGCCGGACGAGCAGTACTTC. This chain joins TRBV9 and TRBJ2-7; the match to TRBD2 covers 11 bases. Germline assignment: CDR1 SGDLS and CDR2 YYNGEE. The CDR3 runs to 16 residues. With 4 bases clipped from V and 5 bases from J, the junction kept 11 bases outside the gene matches.

The chain uses TRBV14 and TRBJ1-2; D is uncertain. The CDR3 covers 15 residues. Germline V gene sequence: CDR1 SGHDN, CDR2 FVKESK. The ends were cut back, 4 bases at V and 4 bases at J, with 16 bases in the middle. The CDR3 region has the DNA TGTGCCAGCAGCCCCAGCTTACTTCTCGGCTATGGCTACACCTTC. Protein: CASSPSLLLGYGYTF.

The rearrangement links TRBV28 to TRBJ2-5, with 7 bases that match TRBD1. J gave up 4 bases and V 6 bases, and 8 bases lay outside the gene matches. In germline, CDR1 is MDHEN, CDR2 SYDVKM. The CDR3 contains 14 residues. CDR3 DNA: TGTGCCAGCAGGTTGCCAGGGGGAACAGAGACCCAGTACTTC. This translates into CASRLPGGTETQYF.

This clone was seen only a few times. The chain is built from TRBV5-5 and TRBJ1-2; 7 bases are a match to TRBD1. Germline CDR1 SGHKS, CDR2 YYEKEE (reference sequence). CDR3 length equals 15 residues. The V and J ends lost 4 bases and 7 bases, in that order; junction bases with no gene match: 13. This CDR3 reads CASSSFVTGDSGYTF. CDR3 nucleotide sequence: TGTGCCAGCAGCAGTTTCGTTACAGGGGACTCTGGCTACACCTTC.

The chain has TRBV4-1 and TRBJ2-5; no clear D. Germline V gene sequence: CDR1 MGHRA, CDR2 YSYEKL. There are 13 residues in the CDR3. Trimming took 2 bases from V and 2 from J, leaving 6 bases between them. CDR3 sequence: CASSQWQQETQYF. DNA for the CDR3: TGCGCCAGCAGCCAATGGCAGCAAGAGACCCAGTACTTC.

This clone was recorded at least ten times. V is TRBV6-1 and J is TRBJ2-7; D may be TRBD2 (6 bases). The CDR3 covers 13 residues. V gave up 5 bases and J gave up 2 bases, with 10 bases separating them. The germline V gene encodes CDR1 MNHNS and CDR2 SASEGT. CDR3: CASSPSEAYEQYF. CDR3 coding DNA: TGTGCCAGCAGTCCTAGCGAGGCCTACGAGCAGTACTTC.

This chain joins TRBV28 and TRBJ2-3; TRBD1 might be the D (5 bases). This CDR3 is 12 amino acids long. V was shortened by 6 bases and J by 9 bases, with 13 bases between the two germline ends. Germline V gene data show CDR1 as MDHEN and CDR2 as SYDVKM. DNA for the CDR3: TGTGCCAGCAGCTCCAGGGTCCAGACGCAGTATTTT. Translation gives CASSSRVQTQYF.

The CDR3 DNA reads as TGTGCCAGCAGTTACGACAGGTACAATGAGCAGTTCTTC. Its protein product is CASSYDRYNEQFF. V and J are TRBV2 and TRBJ2-1; TRBD1 is a possible D gene (6 bases). CDR3 length: 13 amino acids. The germline CDR1 and CDR2 sequences are SNHLY and FYNNEI. V was cut by 5 bases and J by 4 bases, with 9 bases left in between.